The 30 T cell receptor beta chains below were found in one sample sequenced in a study of shared T cell receptors in the human thymus. The assay was immunoSEQ multiplex PCR, and TCRdb's table has in-frame clones only and misses some. The sample records hundreds of thousands of clones, around nine tenths being singletons. This sample also appeared in a second study, on human thymus T cells.

The sample consisted of thymocytes. The receptors originated from a boy under three years old with a congenital heart defect.

The chain employs TRBV4-3 and TRBJ2-1; D possibly corresponds to TRBD2 (6 bases). CDR3 size: 15 residues. Germline CDR1 and CDR2: LGHNA and YSLEER. Trimming removed 4 bases from V and 1 base from J, with 11 bases in between. The CDR3 here is CASSLDYLSYNEQFF. Written as DNA, the CDR3 is TGCGCCAGCAGCCTGGACTACCTTTCCTACAATGAGCAGTTCTTC.

Of note for this clone: The junction differs from germline at one of its ends, possibly a read error. J is TRBJ2-7 and V is TRBV6-4, with TRBD1 as a possible D gene (5 bases). Per germline, CDR1 MRHNA and CDR2 SNTAGT. The CDR3 is made up of 11 amino acids. The CDR3 loop reads CASSDSGLRHF. In DNA, the CDR3 is TGTGCCAGCAGTGACTCGGGGCTAAGGCACTTC.

V gene TRBV6-6 combines with J gene TRBJ2-7, with TRBD2 identical over 12 bases. This CDR3 contains 15 residues. CDR1 MNHNY and CDR2 SVGAGI come from the germline V gene (reference sequence). Trimming at V came to 5 bases and at J to 2 bases, leaving 4 bases not matched to a gene. The CDR3 region is CASSVTSGGAYEQYF. CDR3 nucleotides: TGTGCCAGCAGTGTGACTAGCGGGGGAGCCTACGAGCAGTACTTC.

This clone was detected only a few times. The chain links TRBV7-9 to TRBJ2-1, with D perhaps TRBD2 (6 bases). The CDR3 runs 18 residues. Trimming took 1 base from V and 4 from J, leaving 20 bases between them. Germline V gene lookup returns CDR1 SEHNR and CDR2 FQNEAQ (reference sequence). As DNA, the CDR3 is TGTGCCAGCAGCTTAGAATATCGGGGTAGCGGAGTATACAATGAGCAGTTCTTC. Amino acid sequence: CASSLEYRGSGVYNEQFF.

The J gene is TRBJ2-2, the V gene TRBV5-1, with 12 nucleotides matching TRBD2. The CDR3 runs 21 residues. V shed 1 base and J 5 bases; nucleotides not matched to a gene: 18. Per the germline V gene, CDR1 is SGHRS and CDR2 is YFSETQ. In DNA form, the CDR3 reads TGCGCCAGCAGCTTGCTTCATGAGCTCCAGCGGCTAGCGGGAGGGACCGGGGAGCTGTTTTTT. This encodes CASSLLHELQRLAGGTGELFF.

The chain combines TRBV5-8 with TRBJ2-7, with 7 bases matching TRBD2. Germline V gene sequence: CDR1 SGHTS, CDR2 YDEGEE. V lost 4 bases, J lost 3 bases, and 10 bases stayed unmatched. This CDR3 is 15 amino acids long. CDR3 nucleotide sequence: TGTGCCAGCAGCGTTAGCGGGTGGCACTTCTACGAGCAGTACTTC. This codes for CASSVSGWHFYEQYF.

This sequence joins TRBV25-1 and TRBJ2-5; 9 positions agree with TRBD1. This CDR3 region has 17 residues. CDR1 and CDR2 (germline): MGHDK, SYGVNS. The J segment lost 1 base and the V segment lost 3 bases, leaving 9 bases of the junction unmatched. DNA of the CDR3: TGTGCCAGCAGTGACCGGGACAGGGAGTACCTCCAAGAGACCCAGTACTTC. It codes for CASSDRDREYLQETQYF. The variable domain in full, with the rest retrieved from reference TRBV25-1 and TRBJ2-5, is EADIYQTPRYLVIGTGKKITLECSQTMGHDKMYWYQQDPGMELHLIHYSYGVNSTEKGDLSSESTVSRIRTEHFPLTLESARPSHTSQYLCASSDRDREYLQETQYFGPGTRLLVL.

This chain uses TRBV19 with TRBJ1-5; TRBD1 aligns across 7 bases. The CDR3 consists of 15 residues. Germline V CDR1 and CDR2: LNHDA, SQIVND (reference sequence). V trimming: 4 bases; J trimming: 8 bases; junction bases outside the gene matches: 11. CDR3 sequence reads: CASSKCGDSGKPQHF. DNA of the CDR3: TGTGCCAGTAGTAAATGTGGGGACAGCGGCAAGCCCCAGCATTTT.

V and J are TRBV5-1 and TRBJ2-1; 16 nucleotides match TRBD2. Germline CDR1 reads SGHRS; CDR2 reads YFSETQ. The CDR3 is 19 amino acids. With 0 bases clipped from V and 13 bases from J, the junction kept 16 bases outside the gene matches. The CDR3 sequence: CASSLAGLAGGRPASIQFF. In DNA, the CDR3 is TGCGCCAGCAGCTTGGCGGGACTAGCGGGAGGGAGGCCGGCCTCTATTCAGTTCTTC.

This rearrangement joins TRBV7-2 to TRBJ1-3; D call uncertain. Trimming shortened V by 5 bases and J by 0 bases, and 14 bases separated the two germline ends. The CDR3 runs to 16 residues. The germline V gene encodes CDR1 SGHTA and CDR2 FQGNSA. CDR3 nucleotides: TGTGCCAGCAGCCTACGTCCTACCAACTCTGGAAACACCATATATTTT. Translating gives CASSLRPTNSGNTIYF. The entire variable domain, with the rest obtained from reference TRBV7-2 and TRBJ1-3, is as follows: GAGVSQSPSNKVTEKGKDVELRCDPISGHTALYWYRQSLGQGLEFLIYFQGNSAPDKSGLPSDRFSAERTGGSVSTLTIQRTQQEDSAVYLCASSLRPTNSGNTIYFGEGSWLTVV.

The V and J genes are TRBV13 and TRBJ2-5, with D possibly matching TRBD1 (7 bases). The V end lost 1 base, the J end lost 2 bases, and 14 bases lay between the germline ends. The germline V gene encodes CDR1 PRHDT and CDR2 FYEKMQ (reference sequence). This CDR3 spans 16 amino acids. CDR3 in DNA: TGTGCCAGCAGCTTAGTAGAGGGGGGACAGCAAGAGACCCAGTACTTC. Translation gives CASSLVEGGQQETQYF.

The J gene is TRBJ1-5, the V gene TRBV4-3, with 7 bases aligning to TRBD1. CDR1 is LGHNA and CDR2 is YSLEER in the germline V gene. Trimming removed 4 bases from V and 1 base from J; junction bases left unmatched: 4. The length of the CDR3 is 15 residues. The CDR3 loop reads CASSPRTGSNQPQHF. The CDR3 DNA sequence: TGCGCCAGCAGCCCCCGGACAGGCAGCAATCAGCCCCAGCATTTT.

The chain carries TRBV4-2 and TRBJ2-5; possibly TRBD2 for D (7 bases). Trimming left V 1 base short and J 5 bases short, with 17 bases between. The CDR3 consists of 16 residues. The germline V gene has CDR1 LGHNA and CDR2 YNFKEQ. Written as DNA, the CDR3 is TGTGCCAGCAGCCAAGTGGGAGGGGGGTTCAGGGAGACCCAGTACTTC. Translating it yields CASSQVGGGFRETQYF.

V usage is TRBV10-3 and J usage is TRBJ1-2; D not certain. The germline V and J ends were trimmed by 5 bases and 3 bases, with 4 bases remaining between them. CDR1 ENHRY and CDR2 SYGVKD come from the germline V gene. The CDR3 covers 11 residues. The CDR3 spells CAISPDYGYTF. In DNA, the CDR3 is TGTGCCATCAGTCCGGACTATGGCTACACCTTC.

This clone occurred once. The gene calls are TRBV7-2 and TRBJ2-3, with TRBD2 identical over 10 bases. This CDR3 has 16 amino acids. J gave up 1 base and V 3 bases, and 4 bases lay outside the gene matches. Per germline, CDR1 SGHTA and CDR2 FQGNSA. The DNA for the CDR3 is TGTGCCAGCAGCTTCGGACTAGCGGCCCGCACAGATACGCAGTATTTT. Amino acids: CASSFGLAARTDTQYF.

The chain recombines TRBV7-9 with TRBJ2-1; TRBD2 agrees at 9 bases. V was pared by 3 bases and J by 6 bases, with 6 bases of the junction left unmatched. Germline CDR1 is SEHNR and CDR2 is FQNEAQ (reference sequence). This CDR3 contains 15 residues. Written as DNA, the CDR3 is TGTGCCAGCAGCTTCGAAGCGGGGGGCAGCAATGAGCAGTTCTTC. Translated, it gives CASSFEAGGSNEQFF.

The CDR3 nucleotides read TGTGCCAGCAGTTATAGCCGGAGACCTCATACTAACTATGGCTACACCTTC. This translates into CASSYSRRPHTNYGYTF. This chain uses TRBV28 with TRBJ1-2, with D hard to call. Per the germline V gene, CDR1 is MDHEN and CDR2 is SYDVKM. The CDR3 contains 17 residues. Trimming removed 4 bases from V and 0 bases from J, with 18 bases in between.

V and J are TRBV5-6 and TRBJ2-7; TRBD2 agrees at 9 bases. This CDR3 has 14 residues. Trimming removed 4 bases from V and 5 bases from J; junction bases left unmatched: 7. Germline CDR1 SGHDT, CDR2 YYEEEE. CDR3 nucleotide sequence: TGTGCCAGCAGCCCCCGGACTAGCGAGGACGAGCAGTACTTC. Encoded protein: CASSPRTSEDEQYF.

This sequence joins TRBV7-7 and TRBJ2-7, with 8 bases lining up with TRBD1. The trim removed 1 base at V and 4 bases at J, leaving 6 bases unmatched. The germline V gene encodes CDR1 SSHAT and CDR2 FNYEAQ (reference sequence). This CDR3 has 15 amino acids. CDR3 sequence reads: CASSLDGTGRYEQYF. The CDR3 DNA reads as TGTGCCAGCAGCTTAGACGGGACAGGACGGTACGAGCAGTACTTC.

This chain uses TRBV15 with TRBJ1-5; 7 bases are shared with TRBD1. Per germline, CDR1 LNHNV and CDR2 YYDKDF (reference sequence). The V gene end was trimmed by 3 bases and the J gene end by 5 bases; junction bases not matched to a gene: 7. The CDR3 consists of 15 residues. CDR3 sequence reads: CATSSGTALYQPQHF. For the CDR3, the DNA is TGTGCCACCAGCAGCGGGACAGCGTTGTATCAGCCCCAGCATTTT.

The chain uses TRBV30 and TRBJ1-3; the D is unclear. The germline gives CDR1 GTSNPN, CDR2 SVGIG (reference sequence). The CDR3 contains 14 residues. Trimming removed 7 bases from V and 4 bases from J, with 17 bases in between. The CDR3 region is CAFTERENGNTIYF. In nucleotides, the CDR3 is TGTGCCTTCACCGAGCGGGAAAACGGAAACACCATATATTTT.

This chain joins TRBV4-3 and TRBJ2-7; a possible D gene is TRBD1 (6 bases). The CDR3 runs 13 residues. V was clipped by 4 bases and J by 8 bases, with 15 bases between them. Germline CDR1 and CDR2: LGHNA and YSLEER. Written as DNA, the CDR3 is TGCGCCAGCAGCCCAAGTAGACGGGACAAGCAGTACTTC. This gives the protein CASSPSRRDKQYF.

This clone turned up a few times. This chain joins TRBV19 and TRBJ2-2; 7 bases are a match to TRBD2. Germline V gene lookup returns CDR1 LNHDA and CDR2 SQIVND (reference sequence). The CDR3 has 17 amino acids. The J segment lost 1 base and the V segment lost 5 bases, leaving 10 bases of the junction unmatched. CDR3 bases: TGTGCCAGTAGTCAAGGTGGGGGGGTGAGGAACACCGGGGAGCTGTTTTTT. Translated: CASSQGGGVRNTGELFF.

The chain has TRBV4-3 and TRBJ2-3; 8 nucleotides line up with TRBD2. With V trimmed by 0 bases and J by 4 bases, 9 bases remained unmatched. The V gene's germline CDR1 is LGHNA and CDR2 YSLEER. The CDR3 runs 17 residues. The DNA of the CDR3 is TGCGCCAGCAGCCAAGATCCCCCAGCGGGAGACCCAGATACGCAGTATTTT. Its protein product is CASSQDPPAGDPDTQYF.

This clone was picked up one time. The J gene is TRBJ2-1, the V gene TRBV4-2; 13 positions agree with TRBD2. The V gene's germline CDR1 is LGHNA and CDR2 YNFKEQ. V lost 4 bases to trimming and J lost 8 bases; unmatched junction nucleotides: 26. The CDR3 spans 22 residues. This CDR3 reads CASSPTGLAGVGPVAGSDEQFF. The CDR3 nucleotides read TGTGCCAGCAGCCCTACCGGACTAGCGGGAGTTGGGCCCGTGGCGGGTAGCGATGAGCAGTTCTTC.

The chain joins TRBV30 to TRBJ1-2; TRBD1 might be the D (5 bases). The CDR3 contains 13 residues. CDR1 is GTSNPN, CDR2 SVGIG, per germline (reference sequence). V was clipped by 5 bases and J by 8 bases, with 18 bases between them. The chain's CDR3 is CAWAGQGRGGYTF. DNA of the CDR3: TGTGCCTGGGCTGGCCAGGGTCGGGGGGGCTACACCTTC.

V is TRBV4-3 and J is TRBJ1-4; the match to TRBD1 covers 9 bases. Trimming cost V 0 bases and J 7 bases; bases outside gene matches: 6. CDR1 is LGHNA, CDR2 YSLEER, per germline. The CDR3 totals 16 residues. CDR3 sequence: CASSQDWRQGGEKLFF. CDR3 in DNA: TGCGCCAGCAGCCAAGATTGGAGACAGGGGGGTGAAAAACTGTTTTTT.

The CDR3 region is CASSLGTDRAYEQYF. The CDR3 DNA reads as TGTGCCAGCAGCTTAGGGACCGACAGGGCCTACGAGCAGTACTTC. The rearrangement uses TRBV11-2 and TRBJ2-7; 7 nucleotides align to TRBD1. V gave up 1 base and J gave up 2 bases; unmatched junction bases: 5. The CDR3 is made up of 15 amino acids. Germline V gives CDR1 SGHAT, CDR2 FQNNGV.

V gene TRBV11-2 combines with J gene TRBJ2-5; 14 bases map to TRBD2. This CDR3 contains 19 residues. CDR1 is SGHAT and CDR2 is FQNNGV in the germline V gene. V was pared by 0 bases and J by 1 base, with 7 bases of the junction left unmatched. The CDR3 sequence: CASSLEPTSGRASQETQYF. CDR3 nucleotide sequence: TGTGCCAGCAGCTTAGAGCCGACTAGCGGGAGGGCCTCCCAAGAGACCCAGTACTTC.

The chain uses TRBV5-1 and TRBJ2-7, with 14 bases that match TRBD2. This CDR3 spans 19 amino acids. Germline CDR1 SGHRS, CDR2 YFSETQ. Trimming cost V 1 base and J 5 bases; bases outside gene matches: 14. The CDR3 reads CASSLRSGTSGSKGDEQYF. The CDR3 DNA sequence: TGCGCCAGCAGCTTGCGCTCCGGGACTAGCGGGAGCAAGGGGGACGAGCAGTACTTC.